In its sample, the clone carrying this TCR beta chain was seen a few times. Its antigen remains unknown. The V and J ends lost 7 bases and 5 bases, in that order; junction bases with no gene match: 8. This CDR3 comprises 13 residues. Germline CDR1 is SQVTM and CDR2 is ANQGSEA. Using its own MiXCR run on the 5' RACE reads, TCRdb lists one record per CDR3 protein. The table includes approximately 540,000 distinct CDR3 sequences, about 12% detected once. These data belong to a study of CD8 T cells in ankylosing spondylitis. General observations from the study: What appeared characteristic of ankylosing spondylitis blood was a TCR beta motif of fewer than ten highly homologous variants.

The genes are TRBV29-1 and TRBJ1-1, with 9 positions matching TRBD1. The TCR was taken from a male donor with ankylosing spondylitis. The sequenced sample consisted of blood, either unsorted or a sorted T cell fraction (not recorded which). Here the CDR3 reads CSADSTGGTEAFF. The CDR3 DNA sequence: TGCAGCGCCGATTCGACAGGGGGGACTGAAGCTTTCTTT.